This TCR beta chain appears in the sequencing data of a study of cytomegalovirus exposure and HLA in healthy donors. Study-wide results and limits: Specificity for CMV antigens was confirmed in vitro for a few of the CMV-associated chains. Cytomegalovirus-associated TCR beta chains were listed, numbering under 200. One cluster of highly shared sequence variants probably arose as a sequencing artifact.

With regard to this clone: What it binds is not known.

PCR involved 60 Vbeta and 13 Jbeta primers. Only in-frame clones appear in the TCRdb table, and some are missing; sequencing was by immunoSEQ multiplex PCR. The sample includes 150,000 to 200,000 clones, approximately 84% of them seen just once. V lost 4 bases and J 7 bases, leaving 12 bases between the germline ends. Germline V gives CDR1 SGDLS, CDR2 YYNGEE. CDR3 size: 13 residues. The rearrangement links TRBV9 to TRBJ1-5, with D maybe TRBD1 (5 bases). The source is a woman between 45 and 60 years old in good health and CMV-seropositive. The specimen sequenced was PBMCs. As DNA, the CDR3 is TGTGCCAGCAGCCCCGCCCCAGGGCAGCCCCAGCATTTT. Translating it yields CASSPAPGQPQHF.